The T cell receptor beta chain under discussion was sequenced for a study of blood T cell repertoires in COVID-19. About the research overall: Samples of COVID-19 (acute and convalescent) were obtained from the United States, Italy and Spain.

Per the original data handling: Using reference gene primer amplification, nucleated cell counts were estimated. The data were produced by immunoSEQ multiplex PCR, yet TCRdb's version contains in-frame clones alone and is incomplete. The V and J calls and clone size are taken from that table; D and trimming were inferred from the DNA. This sample has 97,000 or so clones, with approximately 84% found just once. The CDR3 has 16 amino acids. Germline V lookup: CDR1 LNHDA, CDR2 SQIVND (reference sequence). With 5 bases clipped from V and 3 bases from J, the junction kept 6 bases outside the gene matches. This clone is medium-sized in the sample.

The receptor comes from a man aged 65 to 85 with acute or convalescent COVID-19. Source material: peripheral blood. The chain has TRBV19 and TRBJ1-5, with 11 bases aligning to TRBD1. This CDR3 is CASSSRDRGYNQPQHF. In DNA, the CDR3 is TGTGCCAGTAGTTCCCGGGACAGGGGGTACAATCAGCCCCAGCATTTT.